This T cell receptor (beta chain) originates from a study of blood T cell repertoires in COVID-19. Study details: COVID-19 samples from acute and convalescent phases originated in the United States, Italy and Spain. From T cells, B-cell-depleted T cells, or PBMCs came the material, which was cDNA or gDNA.

As processed by the authors: The authors estimated nucleated cell counts from reference gene primer amplification. Only in-frame clones appear in the TCRdb table, and some are missing; sequencing was by immunoSEQ multiplex PCR. The DNA was the basis for D and trimming; V, J and clone size are from that table. Altogether 300,000 to 450,000 clones are present, more than 75% being singletons, with the ten largest covering 0.85% to 1.2%. The CDR3 covers 15 residues. CDR1 MRHNA and CDR2 SNTAGT come from the germline V gene. V lost 6 bases and J 0 bases, leaving 9 bases between the germline ends. The chain carries TRBV6-4 and TRBJ2-6; D is possibly TRBD1 (6 bases). The clonotype originates from a human donor with acute or convalescent COVID-19. The donor label of this sample is uncertain. Source material: peripheral blood. Written as DNA, the CDR3 is TGTGCCAGCAGGGGACATACCTCTGGGGCCAACGTCCTGACTTTC. It specifies CASRGHTSGANVLTF.